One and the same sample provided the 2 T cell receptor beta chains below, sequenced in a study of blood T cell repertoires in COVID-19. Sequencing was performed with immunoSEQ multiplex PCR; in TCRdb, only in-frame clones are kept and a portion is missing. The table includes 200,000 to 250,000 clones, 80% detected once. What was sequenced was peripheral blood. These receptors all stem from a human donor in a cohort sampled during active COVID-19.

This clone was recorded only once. CDR3: CASSLSSGGLQETQYF. CDR3 coding DNA: TGTGCCAGCAGCCTATCAAGCGGGGGCCTCCAAGAGACCCAGTACTTC. The rearrangement uses TRBV7-2 and TRBJ2-5, with 8 bases fitting TRBD2. The CDR3 loop spans 16 amino acids. Losses at the gene ends were 5 bases for V and 1 base for J; bases not matched to a gene: 9. Germline CDR1 SGHTA, CDR2 FQGNSA.

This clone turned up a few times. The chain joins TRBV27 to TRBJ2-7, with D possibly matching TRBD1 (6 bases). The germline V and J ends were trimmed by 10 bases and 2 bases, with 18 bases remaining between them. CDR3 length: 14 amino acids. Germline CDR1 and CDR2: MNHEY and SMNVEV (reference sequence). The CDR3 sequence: CATRLWTEAYEQYF. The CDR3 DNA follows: TGTGCCACCCGCCTCTGGACAGAGGCCTACGAGCAGTACTTC.